These 23 T cell receptor beta chains were all obtained from the same sample, sequenced in a study of T-cell memory formation after mild COVID-19. TCRdb ran MiXCR on the 5' RACE reads and lists one entry per CDR3 protein. The sample consists of fewer than 350,000 distinct CDR3 sequences, around 17% of them appearing once. The sample taken for sequencing was PBMCs or a T cell subset sorted from them (not recorded which). The receptors come from a man aged 18 to 29 who had mild COVID-19 (a few samples of this study predate the infection). Cell type and time point are not known.

The V call is TRBV6-2 or TRBV6-3, the J call TRBJ1-5, with D maybe TRBD1 (6 bases). Trimming took 5 bases from V and 3 from J, leaving 14 bases between them. The CDR3 totals 15 residues. CDR1 and CDR2 from the germline V gene are MNHEY and SVGEGT. CDR3 nucleotides: TGTGCCAGCAGTCCAGTGACAGGAATCAATCAGCCCCAGCATTTT. Encoded protein: CASSPVTGINQPQHF.

A few counts support this clonotype. The chain has TRBV6-4 and TRBJ2-5, with a weak D call TRBD2 (6 bases). The CDR3 contains 13 residues. From germline, CDR1 is MRHNA and CDR2 SNTAGT. Trimming removed 2 bases at V and 5 bases at J, with 9 bases between. The CDR3 DNA follows: TGTGCCAGCAGTGACAAAGGGAGGGAGACCCAGTACTTC. Protein product: CASSDKGRETQYF.

The chain recombines TRBV6-6 with TRBJ1-5; a possible D gene is TRBD1 (6 bases). Trimming removed 2 bases from V and 0 bases from J, with 20 bases in between. Germline CDR1 MNHNY, CDR2 SVGAGI (reference sequence). The CDR3 has 19 residues. The CDR3 region is CASSYPRGATTYSNQPQHF. The CDR3 DNA sequence: TGTGCCAGCAGTTACCCACGGGGGGCTACAACTTATAGCAATCAGCCCCAGCATTTT.

This clonotype came up a few times. This chain links TRBV6-5 with TRBJ1-3, with D perhaps TRBD1 (5 bases). Germline CDR1 and CDR2: MNHEY and SVGAGI. Trimming took 0 bases from V and 2 from J, leaving 8 bases between them. CDR3 size: 15 residues. In DNA, the CDR3 is TGTGCCAGCAGTTACTCTTCGACAGCTGGAAACACCATATATTTT. This codes for CASSYSSTAGNTIYF.

This clonotype was recorded a few times. This sequence joins TRBV29-1 and TRBJ2-2; TRBD1 might be the D (6 bases). Germline V gives CDR1 SQVTM, CDR2 ANQGSEA. CDR3 length: 15 amino acids. V gave up 3 bases and J gave up 1 base, with 12 bases separating them. The CDR3 region has the DNA TGCAGCGTTGATAAGGACAGAAGGAACACCGGGGAGCTGTTTTTT. The encoded protein is CSVDKDRRNTGELFF.

The V and J genes are TRBV20-1 and TRBJ2-5; the D gene is possibly TRBD2 (7 bases). The CDR3 length is 14 residues. Germline CDR1 and CDR2: DFQATT and SNEGSKA (reference sequence). V was pared by 5 bases and J by 4 bases, with 17 bases between. Here the CDR3 reads CSAPPGGQGETQYF. The CDR3 DNA follows: TGCAGTGCTCCACCCGGGGGGCAGGGAGAGACCCAGTACTTC.

The gene calls are TRBV9 and TRBJ2-5; D possibly corresponds to TRBD2 (5 bases). V lost 3 bases and J lost 2, with 20 bases in between. The CDR3 runs to 17 residues. Germline V CDR1 and CDR2: SGDLS, YYNGEE. CDR3 in amino acids: CASSARQEDFVQETQYF. In DNA, the CDR3 is TGTGCCAGCAGCGCCCGCCAGGAGGATTTCGTACAAGAGACCCAGTACTTC.

This clonotype has only a few counts. The rearrangement joins TRBV2 to TRBJ1-1, with D maybe TRBD1 (5 bases). This CDR3 comprises 14 residues. V dropped 10 bases and J dropped 0 bases, with 15 bases sitting between them. CDR1 is SNHLY, CDR2 FYNNEI, per germline. This CDR3 reads CATAATRVNTEAFF. CDR3 nucleotide sequence: TGTGCCACCGCGGCAACCAGGGTGAACACTGAAGCTTTCTTT.

There are a few counts of this clonotype. The rearrangement joins TRBV20-1 to TRBJ2-7; D uncertain. The CDR3 sequence is 14 residues long. Trimming removed 6 bases from V and 1 base from J, with 16 bases in between. Looked up from germline, CDR1 is DFQATT and CDR2 is SNEGSKA (reference sequence). In DNA, the CDR3 is TGCAGTGCCCCCGGGTCGGACCAGTCCTACGAGCAGTACTTC. Its protein product is CSAPGSDQSYEQYF.

This clonotype was counted a few times. The gene calls are TRBV7-9 and TRBJ1-2; weak D call: TRBD1 (6 bases). The V end was cut by 5 bases, the J end by 13 bases, with 23 bases between. This CDR3 spans 14 amino acids. From germline, CDR1 is SEHNR and CDR2 FQNEAQ (reference sequence). The CDR3 reads CASSTAGTKGRGTF. As DNA, the CDR3 is TGTGCCAGCAGCACGGCCGGGACAAAGGGCCGGGGCACCTTC.

The rearrangement uses TRBV12-3 or TRBV12-4 and TRBJ1-6; the D is unclear. V lost 5 bases, J lost 10 bases, and 9 bases lay in between. The CDR3 length is 12 residues. The CDR3: CASSLVPSPLHF. The CDR3 nucleotides read TGTGCCAGCAGTCTGGTCCCCTCACCCCTCCACTTT.

Only a few counts were recorded for this clonotype. V is TRBV7-3 and J is TRBJ2-1; the match to TRBD2 covers 11 bases. The CDR3 spans 15 residues. V trimming: 5 bases; J trimming: 5 bases; junction bases outside the gene matches: 5. Germline values: CDR1 SGHTA, CDR2 FQGTGA. The CDR3 sequence: CASSLGTSGNNEQFF. In DNA form, the CDR3 reads TGTGCCAGCAGCCTTGGGACTAGCGGCAACAATGAGCAGTTCTTC.

This clonotype was seen more than once but under ten times. The chain recombines TRBV7-8 with TRBJ2-1, with D tentatively TRBD1 (5 bases). The CDR3 has 13 amino acids. The germline V gene encodes CDR1 SGHVS and CDR2 FQNEAQ. V was clipped by 3 bases and J by 6 bases, with 9 bases between them. The CDR3 DNA is TGTGCCAGCAGCTTTGCAGGGTTCAATGAGCAGTTCTTC. The encoded protein is CASSFAGFNEQFF.

V is TRBV5-1 and J is TRBJ2-3; D is perhaps TRBD1 (6 bases). This CDR3 comprises 15 residues. V was clipped by 4 bases and J by 3 bases, with 15 bases between them. Per the germline V gene, CDR1 is SGHRS and CDR2 is YFSETQ. CDR3 residues: CASSPADSETDTQYF. The CDR3 coding sequence is TGCGCCAGCAGCCCCGCGGACAGTGAGACAGATACGCAGTATTTT.

This clonotype was found a few times. This sequence joins TRBV12-3 or TRBV12-4 and TRBJ2-1; 11 positions agree with TRBD1. The CDR3 length is 15 residues. The V and J ends lost 7 bases and 2 bases, in that order; junction bases with no gene match: 4. CDR3 region: CASIGGQGAYNEQFF. Written as DNA, the CDR3 is TGTGCCAGCATCGGGGGACAGGGGGCCTACAATGAGCAGTTCTTC.

This clonotype was seen a handful of times. CDR3 bases: TGTGCCAGCAGCAATACAGTAGGGAACCAGCCCCAGCATTTT. Residues: CASSNTVGNQPQHF. The V and J genes are TRBV12-3 or TRBV12-4 and TRBJ1-5; D is unresolved. The CDR3 covers 14 residues. V shed 6 bases and J shed 7 bases, with 16 bases lying between them.

This chain links TRBV6-2 or TRBV6-3 with TRBJ2-1, with 7 bases identical to TRBD2. The germline V gene has CDR1 MNHEY and CDR2 SVGEGT. The CDR3 is made up of 16 amino acids. V lost 6 bases, J lost 6 bases, and 14 bases stayed unmatched. The chain's CDR3 is CASRDLRDYLFNEQFF. CDR3 nucleotide sequence: TGTGCCAGCAGGGACCTCCGGGACTACCTCTTCAATGAGCAGTTCTTC.

This clonotype has more than one count but fewer than ten. This chain uses TRBV12-3 or TRBV12-4 with TRBJ1-5; 8 nucleotides align to TRBD1. Unmatched junction bases numbered 5, after V lost 3 bases and J lost 7 bases. The CDR3 contains 14 residues. In DNA form, the CDR3 reads TGTGCCAGCAGTTTTTCAGGGGGCGAGCAGCCCCAGCATTTT. Amino acid sequence: CASSFSGGEQPQHF.

CDR3: CASSYSLAGGYNEQFF. DNA of the CDR3: TGTGCCAGCAGTTACTCTTTGGCAGGGGGCTACAATGAGCAGTTCTTC. The chain carries TRBV6-2 or TRBV6-3 and TRBJ2-1, with 7 nucleotides matching TRBD1. Trimming at V came to 0 bases and at J to 3 bases, leaving 5 bases not matched to a gene. This CDR3 has 16 residues. Germline-derived CDR1 and CDR2 are MNHEY and SVGEGT.

This clonotype has a count of ten or more. The rearrangement uses TRBV30 and TRBJ2-4, with D possibly TRBD1 on 5 matching bases. The length of the CDR3 is 11 residues. Deletions cut 0 bases from V and 11 bases from J, with 8 bases between. CDR1 is GTSNPN and CDR2 is SVGIG in the germline V gene (reference sequence). This CDR3 is CAWSVGQVQYF. CDR3 in DNA: TGTGCCTGGAGTGTCGGACAAGTTCAGTACTTC.

This clonotype showed up just a few times. The gene calls are TRBV4-3 and TRBJ1-1, with a possible D match to TRBD1 (5 bases). The CDR3 runs to 13 residues. Trimming pared 7 bases from V and 8 bases from J, leaving 17 bases between. In germline, CDR1 is LGHNA, CDR2 YSLEER. Here the CDR3 reads CASTPRTGREAFF. In nucleotides, the CDR3 is TGCGCCAGCACACCGCGTACAGGTCGGGAAGCTTTCTTT.

This clonotype showed up just a few times. The chain recombines TRBV5-5 with TRBJ2-3; 11 nucleotides align to TRBD2. The CDR3 is 16 residues long. Germline assignment: CDR1 SGHKS and CDR2 YYEKEE (reference sequence). Trimming removed 3 bases from V and 3 bases from J; junction bases left unmatched: 6. The CDR3 sequence: CASSSLIAGGTDTQYF. CDR3 coding DNA: TGTGCCAGCAGCTCCCTAATAGCGGGGGGGACAGATACGCAGTATTTT.

With respect to this clonotype: At one of its ends the junction is not consistent with the germline gene, which may arise from a read error. J is TRBJ2-7 and V is TRBV7-8, with 7 bases lining up with TRBD1. The CDR3 contains 12 residues. Germline V gene lookup returns CDR1 SGHVS and CDR2 FQNEAQ. This chain's CDR3 is CASSLAGQPGHF. CDR3 coding DNA: TGTGCCAGCAGCTTAGCGGGACAGCCAGGGCACTTC.